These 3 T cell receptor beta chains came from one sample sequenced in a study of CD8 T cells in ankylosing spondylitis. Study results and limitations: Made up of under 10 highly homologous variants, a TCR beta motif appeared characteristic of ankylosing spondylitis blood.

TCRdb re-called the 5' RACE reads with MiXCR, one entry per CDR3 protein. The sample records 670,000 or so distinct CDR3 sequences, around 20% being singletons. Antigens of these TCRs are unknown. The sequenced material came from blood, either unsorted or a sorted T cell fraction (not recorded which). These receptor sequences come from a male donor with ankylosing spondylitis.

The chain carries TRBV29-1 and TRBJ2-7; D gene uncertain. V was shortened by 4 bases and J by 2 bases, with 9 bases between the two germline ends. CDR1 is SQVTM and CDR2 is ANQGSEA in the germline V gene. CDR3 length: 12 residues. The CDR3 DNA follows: TGCAGCGTTGGGCCCAAAACCTACGAGCAGTACTTC. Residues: CSVGPKTYEQYF.

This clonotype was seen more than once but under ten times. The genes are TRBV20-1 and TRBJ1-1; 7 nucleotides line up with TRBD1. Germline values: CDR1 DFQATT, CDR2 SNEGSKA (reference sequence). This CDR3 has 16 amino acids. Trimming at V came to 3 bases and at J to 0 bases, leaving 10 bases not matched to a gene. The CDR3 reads CSASSSGGQMNTEAFF. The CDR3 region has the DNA TGCAGTGCTAGCTCGAGCGGGGGACAGATGAACACTGAAGCTTTCTTT.

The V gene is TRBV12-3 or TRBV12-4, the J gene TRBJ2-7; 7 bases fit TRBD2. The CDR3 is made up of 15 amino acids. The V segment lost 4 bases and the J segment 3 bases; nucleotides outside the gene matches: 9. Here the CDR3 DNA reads TGTGCCAGCAGTTACCCACGGGGGGACCGCTACGAGCAGTACTTC. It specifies CASSYPRGDRYEQYF.